Below, 6 T cell receptor beta chains from the same sample are listed, as sequenced in a study of Ad26.COV2.S vaccination and SARS-CoV-2 variants. Stated treatment: roughly 19 received Ad26.COV2.S at low or high dose, single or two shots; a few received placebo; per-sample allocation not given. Specimens were obtained on day 63 following the first vaccine or placebo injection. Assay used: immunoSEQ multiplex PCR; TCRdb lists only in-frame clones, some missing. In the table there are over 400,000 clones, about 90% of which are singletons. The sequencing used peripheral blood, collected in a trial of Ad26.COV2.S vaccine versus placebo. The receptors shown here come from a person between 18 and 65 years old who received the Ad26.COV2.S COVID-19 vaccine or a placebo.

The V and J genes are TRBV24-1 and TRBJ2-3; TRBD1 aligns across 8 bases. In germline, CDR1 is KGHDR, CDR2 SFDVKD. V was clipped by 9 bases and J by 3 bases; unmatched bases: 19. CDR3 length: 18 amino acids. The CDR3 sequence: CATGGRGLSSLNTDTQYF. In DNA form, the CDR3 reads TGTGCCACCGGGGGCAGGGGGCTATCAAGTCTGAATACAGATACGCAGTATTTT.

This clone was seen a single time. The V call is TRBV12-5, the J call TRBJ2-3, with D maybe TRBD2 (5 bases). The germline V and J ends were trimmed by 6 bases and 0 bases, with 7 bases remaining between them. Germline V lookup: CDR1 LGHNT, CDR2 FRNRAP. This CDR3 has 13 residues. The CDR3 sequence: CASGSGSTDTQYF. The CDR3 DNA is TGTGCTAGTGGCTCGGGAAGCACAGATACGCAGTATTTT.

The chain joins TRBV9 to TRBJ1-5; 8 positions agree with TRBD1. Germline assignment: CDR1 SGDLS and CDR2 YYNGEE. The CDR3 loop spans 14 amino acids. V lost 4 bases to trimming and J lost 2 bases; unmatched junction nucleotides: 2. CDR3 nucleotide sequence: TGTGCCAGCAGCTCGACAGGGGGCAATCAGCCCCAGCATTTT. It translates to CASSSTGGNQPQHF. Using reference TRBV9 and TRBJ1-5 for the parts outside the CDR3, the full variable domain is DSGVTQTPKHLITATGQRVTLRCSPRSGDLSVYWYQQSLDQGLQFLIQYYNGEERAKGNILERFSAQQFPDLHSELNLSSLELGDSALYFCASSSTGGNQPQHFGDGTRLSIL.

The chain joins TRBV7-9 to TRBJ2-1; 10 bases agree with TRBD2. There are 12 residues in the CDR3. Germline CDR1 is SEHNR and CDR2 is FQNEAQ (reference sequence). Trimming at V came to 8 bases and at J to 7 bases, leaving 2 bases not matched to a gene. For the CDR3, the DNA is TGTGCCAGCCGACTAGCGGGTAATGAGCAGTTCTTC. Protein product: CASRLAGNEQFF.

The chain joins TRBV15 to TRBJ2-7; D gene unclear. Trimming took 0 bases from V and 6 from J, leaving 12 bases between them. The CDR3 sequence is 14 residues long. From germline, CDR1 is LNHNV and CDR2 YYDKDF (reference sequence). The CDR3 spells CATSRDLESREQYF. CDR3 coding DNA: TGTGCCACCAGCAGAGATCTAGAATCACGCGAGCAGTACTTC.

The J gene is TRBJ2-7, the V gene TRBV21-1; the table names TRBD1, a call not compared with the DNA. TRBV21-1 is termed a pseudogene. This CDR3 is 16 amino acids long. The CDR3 nucleotides read TGTGCCAGCAGCAGCCGCTCGGGACAGGATCCCTACGAGCAGTACTTC. It encodes CASSSRSGQDPYEQYF.